This record covers a single TCR beta chain. What it recognizes is unknown. Per the germline V gene, CDR1 is MRHNA and CDR2 is SNTAGT. Trimming removed 6 bases from V and 4 bases from J; junction bases left unmatched: 9. The CDR3 spans 15 residues. These data are taken from a study of T cell responses to AZD1222 COVID-19 vaccine. Study in general: Pooling of second doses given at about 4 or about 12 weeks was done.

The study, taken as a whole, reports: White British people made up most donors, females outnumbered males, and clonal diversity was possibly underestimated. Spike-specific TCR repertoires showed rising breadth and depth after two AZD1222 doses. Only a handful of AZD1222 recipients, several in all, had baseline seropositivity.

Here immunoSEQ multiplex PCR was the method, and the copy in TCRdb shows in-frame clones only, minus some. There are 100,000 to 140,000 clones in the sample; approximately 86% occur only once, and around 4.4% lies in the top ten. The material sequenced was peripheral blood, taken on day 0 of AZD1222 vaccination. This TCR was recovered from an adult in good health. This sequence joins TRBV6-4 and TRBJ2-3; 8 bases fit TRBD1. The CDR3 bases are TGTGCCAGCAGCGTGAGTTCAGGGGGCGCAGATACGCAGTATTTT. Translated, it gives CASSVSSGGADTQYF.